This is a list of T cell receptor beta chains from one sample in a study of PD-1 blockade in mismatch repair-deficient tumors. Assay: immunoSEQ multiplex PCR; the TCRdb copy retains only in-frame clones and omits some. The sample shows tens of thousands of clones, 78% of them seen only once. This material consisted of peripheral blood, taken 4 weeks after starting pembrolizumab. The receptors come from an adult with mismatch repair-deficient cancer. CDR3s include the opening cysteine and the closing phenylalanine or tryptophan. The order of the fields is V gene, clone size, J gene, D gene, CDR3 DNA, CDR3 protein. D genes are given only for firm matches. Clone size is stated in some rows and not others, as once, few, many or a class when expanded.

TRBV20-1,-,TRBJ2-1,-,TGCGGGGGCCAGGAGGGCGATGAGCAGTTCTTC,CGGQEGDEQFF
TRBV5-6,many,TRBJ2-7,-,TGTGCCAGCAGCACGGGAGCAGGGGCCTACGAGCAGTACTTC,CASSTGAGAYEQYF
TRBV7-6,-,TRBJ2-1,-,TGTGCCAGCAGCCCCGGGGCTCACTACAATGAGCAGTTCTTC,CASSPGAHYNEQFF
TRBV11-3,-,TRBJ1-1,-,TGTGCCAGCAGCGCCGGGGGGACTGAAGCTTTCTTT,CASSAGGTEAFF
TRBV7-9,-,TRBJ1-1,-,TGTGCCAGCAGCTTAGTTTCAGGGAAGAACACTGAAGCTTTCTTT,CASSLVSGKNTEAFF
TRBV4-3,-,TRBJ2-3,TRBD1,TGCGCCAGCAGCCAAGATGGGACAGGGGGCACAGATACGCAGTATTTT,CASSQDGTGGTDTQYF
TRBV7-9,-,TRBJ2-7,-,TGTGCCAGCAGCTTTTTAACCGGGGACGAGCCGTACTTC,CASSFLTGDEPYF
TRBV10-3,-,TRBJ2-3,-,TGTGCCATCAGGAGGACAGAGACAAGCACAGATACGCAGTATTTT,CAIRRTETSTDTQYF
TRBV19,-,TRBJ2-5,-,TGTGCCAGTAGTGGCCGTGTCCCCAAGGGACTAGAGACCCAGTACTTC,CASSGRVPKGLETQYF
TRBV29-1,-,TRBJ2-7,TRBD1,TGCAGCGTTGAAATAACGGGACAGGGGTTCCACGAGCAGTACTTC,CSVEITGQGFHEQYF
TRBV30,-,TRBJ2-2,-,TGTGCCTGGTGGGACAAAAAGATTGGAAACACCGGGGAGCTGTTTTTT,CAWWDKKIGNTGELFF
TRBV27,-,TRBJ2-1,-,TGTGCCAGCAGTTTATTGTTGGACAATGAGCAGTTCTTC,CASSLLLDNEQFF
TRBV7-2,-,TRBJ2-7,TRBD2,TGTGCCAGCAGCTTAGAGCGGGAGGGCTACGAGCAGTACTTC,CASSLEREGYEQYF
TRBV15,few,TRBJ1-2,-,TGTGCCACCAGCGGCGTCGATAACTATGGCTACACCTTC,CATSGVDNYGYTF
TRBV6-1,-,TRBJ2-7,-,TGTGCCAGCAGTGAAGGTGGGGGTTCTTCCTACGAGCAGTACTTC,CASSEGGGSSYEQYF
TRBV30,few,TRBJ2-1,TRBD1,TGTGCCTGGGCACCGGTGGGACAGTTGTACAATGAGCAGTTCTTC,CAWAPVGQLYNEQFF
TRBV5-5,-,TRBJ1-5,-,TGTGCCAGCAGCTTGTTTTTGGAGGGACTGCAGCCCCAGCATTTT,CASSLFLEGLQPQHF
TRBV5-6,-,TRBJ2-7,TRBD2,TGTGCCAGCAGCCCTTCCCCTAGCGGGAGTTACGAGCAGTACTTC,CASSPSPSGSYEQYF
TRBV6-5,once,TRBJ2-7,-,TGTGCCAGCAGTCCGTCCGGGACCCACGAGCAGTACTTC,CASSPSGTHEQYF
TRBV5-6,-,TRBJ2-2,-,TGTGCCAGCAGCTCCTCCGGGACAATTACCCCTTACACCGGGGAGCTGTTTTTT,CASSSSGTITPYTGELFF
TRBV18,-,TRBJ1-1,-,TGTGCCAGCTCCTTAGACAGCCCTGAAGCTTTCTTT,CASSLDSPEAFF
TRBV7-3,-,TRBJ2-6,TRBD2,TGTGCCAGCAGCTTAAGCGGGAGTCGGGGGGCCAACGTCCTGACTTTC,CASSLSGSRGANVLTF
TRBV11-1,once,TRBJ2-2,TRBD1,TGTGCCAGCAGCGCCCGACAGGGAGCCGGGGAGCTGTTTTTT,CASSARQGAGELFF
TRBV9,-,TRBJ2-7,-,TGTGCCAGCAGCGCCAGCAGTCTCTCCTACGAGCAGTACTTC,CASSASSLSYEQYF
TRBV12-5,-,TRBJ1-2,TRBD1,TGTGCTAGTGGTTCGGCTTCAGGGGGCCACGGCTATGGCTACACCTTC,CASGSASGGHGYGYTF
TRBV11-3,-,TRBJ2-1,TRBD2,TGTGCCAGCAGCCGAGTAGCGGGAGGGTTCAATGAGCAGTTCTTC,CASSRVAGGFNEQFF
TRBV30,-,TRBJ2-7,-,TGTGCCTGGAGTTACGGAGGCAGCTCCTACGAGCAGTACTTC,CAWSYGGSSYEQYF
TRBV5-1,-,TRBJ1-1,-,TGCGCCAGCAGCTCCCAGGGGACTGAAGCTTTCTTT,CASSSQGTEAFF
TRBV29-1,-,TRBJ2-7,TRBD1,TGCAGCGTGATGGACAGGGCCTACGAGCAGTACTTC,CSVMDRAYEQYF
TRBV4-2,-,TRBJ2-1,TRBD1,TGTGCCAGCAGCCAAGATCACGGGACGGGACAGGGCTACAATGAGCAGTTCTTC,CASSQDHGTGQGYNEQFF
TRBV7-2,-,TRBJ2-7,TRBD1,TGTGCCAGCAGTGGGGTCGGGACAGGGCCGTACGAGCAGTACTTC,CASSGVGTGPYEQYF
TRBV6-6,once,TRBJ2-7,TRBD1,TGTGCCAGCGGCAAACCGGGACAGGGGTACTACGAGCAGTACTTC,CASGKPGQGYYEQYF
TRBV21-1,-,TRBJ1-1,-,TGTGCCAGCAGCAAAGAGGGGGGCCAGCCTGAAGCTTTCTTT,CASSKEGGQPEAFF
TRBV9,-,TRBJ1-1,TRBD1,TGTGCCAGCAGCGACCTAACAGGGGGGGGAACTGAAGCTTTCTTT,CASSDLTGGGTEAFF
TRBV6-5,-,TRBJ1-2,-,TGTGCCAGCAGTTACTCTAGGGAAAACTATGGCTACACCTTC,CASSYSRENYGYTF
TRBV14,few,TRBJ2-7,-,TGTGCCAGCAGCCAAGAACGTGGAATGACCTACGAGCAGTACTTC,CASSQERGMTYEQYF
TRBV20-1,few,TRBJ2-5,-,TGCAGTGCTTCGTTCGTAGGGACCCAGTACTTC,CSASFVGTQYF
TRBV29-1,-,TRBJ2-2,-,TGCAGCGCCCGAAAGACGAGTAGGGAGGCCGGGGAGCTGTTTTTT,CSARKTSREAGELFF
TRBV12-5,-,TRBJ2-6,-,TGTGCTAGTGGTGCGCAGTATGCAGGACAAAGTCGGGCCAACGTCCTGACTTTC,CASGAQYAGQSRANVLTF
TRBV7-9,-,TRBJ1-2,-,TGTGCCAGCAGCGAGGACGCAGCTAACTATGGCTACACCTTC,CASSEDAANYGYTF
TRBV5-1,-,TRBJ1-1,TRBD1,TGCGCCAGCAGCGGGGGACAGGGCTCTGGTACTGAAGCTTTCTTT,CASSGGQGSGTEAFF
TRBV7-3,-,TRBJ2-2,-,TGTGCCAGAGGGGGGCCTCAAATAGTCGGTGCCGGGGAGCTGTTTTTT,CARGGPQIVGAGELFF
TRBV5-4,-,TRBJ2-7,TRBD2,TGTGCCAGCAGCTCTAAGCGGGATTCCTCCTACGAGCAGTACTTC,CASSSKRDSSYEQYF